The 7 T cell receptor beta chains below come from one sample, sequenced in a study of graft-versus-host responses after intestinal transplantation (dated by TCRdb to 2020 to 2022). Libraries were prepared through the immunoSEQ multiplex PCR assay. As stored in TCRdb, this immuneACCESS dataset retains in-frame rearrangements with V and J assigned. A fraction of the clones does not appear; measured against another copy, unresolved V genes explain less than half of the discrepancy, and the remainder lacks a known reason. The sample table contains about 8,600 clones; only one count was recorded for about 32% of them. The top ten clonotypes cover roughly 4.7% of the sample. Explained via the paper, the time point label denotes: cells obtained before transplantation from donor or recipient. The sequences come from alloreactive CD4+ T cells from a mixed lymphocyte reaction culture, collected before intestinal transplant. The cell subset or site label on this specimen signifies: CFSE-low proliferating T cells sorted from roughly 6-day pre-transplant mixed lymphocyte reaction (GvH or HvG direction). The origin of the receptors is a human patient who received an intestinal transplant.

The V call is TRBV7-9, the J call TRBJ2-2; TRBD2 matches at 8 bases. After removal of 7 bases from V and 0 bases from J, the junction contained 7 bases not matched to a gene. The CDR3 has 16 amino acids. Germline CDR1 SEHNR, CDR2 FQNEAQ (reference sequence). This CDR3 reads CASNGRDNANTGELFF. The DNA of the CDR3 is TGTGCCAGCAACGGGAGGGATAACGCGAACACCGGGGAGCTGTTTTTT.

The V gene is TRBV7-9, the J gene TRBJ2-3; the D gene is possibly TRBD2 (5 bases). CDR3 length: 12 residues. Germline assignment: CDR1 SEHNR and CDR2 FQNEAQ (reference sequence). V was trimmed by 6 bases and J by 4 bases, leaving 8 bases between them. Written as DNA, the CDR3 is TGTGCCAGCAGAGCGGACGCAGATACGCAGTATTTT. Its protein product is CASRADADTQYF.

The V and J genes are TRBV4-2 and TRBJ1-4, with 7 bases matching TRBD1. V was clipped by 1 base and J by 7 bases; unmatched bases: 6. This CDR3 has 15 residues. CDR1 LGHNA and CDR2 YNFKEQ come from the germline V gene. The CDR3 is CASSQGDRAGEKLFF. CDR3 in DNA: TGTGCCAGCAGCCAAGGCGACAGGGCTGGTGAAAAACTGTTTTTT.

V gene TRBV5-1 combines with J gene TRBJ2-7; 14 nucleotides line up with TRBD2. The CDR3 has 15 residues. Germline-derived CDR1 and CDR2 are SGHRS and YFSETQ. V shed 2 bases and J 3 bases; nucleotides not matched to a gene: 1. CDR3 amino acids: CASSLGTSGSYEQYF. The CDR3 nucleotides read TGCGCCAGCAGCTTAGGGACTAGCGGGAGCTACGAGCAGTACTTC.

The CDR3 region has the DNA TGTGCCAGCACCTCCCAGGGGCATCACGAGCAGTACTTC. This translates into CASTSQGHHEQYF. The chain carries TRBV2 and TRBJ2-7; TRBD1 might be the D (6 bases). The V and J ends lost 7 bases and 5 bases respectively, with 15 bases between them. This CDR3 has 13 amino acids. Per the germline V gene, CDR1 is SNHLY and CDR2 is FYNNEI.

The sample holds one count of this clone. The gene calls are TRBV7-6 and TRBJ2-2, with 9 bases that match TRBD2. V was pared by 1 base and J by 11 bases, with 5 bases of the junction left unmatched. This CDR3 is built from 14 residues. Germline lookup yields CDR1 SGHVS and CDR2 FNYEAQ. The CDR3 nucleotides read TGTGCCAGCAGCTTAGTGGGGACTAGCAATGAGCTGTTTTTT. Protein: CASSLVGTSNELFF.

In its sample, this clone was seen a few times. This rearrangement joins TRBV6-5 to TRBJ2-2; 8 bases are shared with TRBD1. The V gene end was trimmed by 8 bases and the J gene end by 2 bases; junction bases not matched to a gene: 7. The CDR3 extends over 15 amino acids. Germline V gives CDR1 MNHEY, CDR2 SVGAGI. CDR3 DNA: TGTGCCAGCTGGCCAGGGGGCGCCAACACCGGGGAGCTGTTTTTT. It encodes CASWPGGANTGELFF.